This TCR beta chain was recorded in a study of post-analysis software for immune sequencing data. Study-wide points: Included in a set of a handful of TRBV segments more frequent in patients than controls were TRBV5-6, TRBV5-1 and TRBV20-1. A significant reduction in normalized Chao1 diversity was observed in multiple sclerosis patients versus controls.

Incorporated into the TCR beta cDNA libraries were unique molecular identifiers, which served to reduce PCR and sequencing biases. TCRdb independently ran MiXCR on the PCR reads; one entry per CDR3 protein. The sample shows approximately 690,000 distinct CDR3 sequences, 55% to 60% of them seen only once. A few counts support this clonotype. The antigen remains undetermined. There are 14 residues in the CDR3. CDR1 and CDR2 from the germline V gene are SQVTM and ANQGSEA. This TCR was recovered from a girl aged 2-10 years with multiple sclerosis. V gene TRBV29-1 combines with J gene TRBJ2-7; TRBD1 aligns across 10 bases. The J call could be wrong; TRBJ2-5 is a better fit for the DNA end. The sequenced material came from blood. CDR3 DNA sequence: TGCAGCGTCGAGACAGGGGGCGCGGGAGAGACCCAGTACTTC. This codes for CSVETGGAGETQYF.